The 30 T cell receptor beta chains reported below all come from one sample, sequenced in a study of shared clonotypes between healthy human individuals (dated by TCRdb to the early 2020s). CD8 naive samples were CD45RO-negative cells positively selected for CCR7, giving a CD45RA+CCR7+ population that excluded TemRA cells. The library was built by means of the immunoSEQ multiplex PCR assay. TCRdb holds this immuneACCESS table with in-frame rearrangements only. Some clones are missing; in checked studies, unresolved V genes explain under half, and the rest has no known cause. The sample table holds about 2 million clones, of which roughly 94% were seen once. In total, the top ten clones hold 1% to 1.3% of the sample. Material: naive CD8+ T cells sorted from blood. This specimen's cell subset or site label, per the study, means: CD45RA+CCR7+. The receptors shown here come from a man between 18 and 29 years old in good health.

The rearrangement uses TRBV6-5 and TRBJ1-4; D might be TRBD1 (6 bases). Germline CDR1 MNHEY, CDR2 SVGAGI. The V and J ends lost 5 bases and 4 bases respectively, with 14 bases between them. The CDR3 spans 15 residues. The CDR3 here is CASSPFSGDNEKLFF. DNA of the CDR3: TGTGCCAGCAGTCCGTTTTCAGGGGATAATGAAAAACTGTTTTTT.

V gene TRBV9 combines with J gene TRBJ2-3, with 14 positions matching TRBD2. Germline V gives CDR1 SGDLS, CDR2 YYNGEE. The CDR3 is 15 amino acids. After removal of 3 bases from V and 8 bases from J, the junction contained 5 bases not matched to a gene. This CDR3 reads CASSAGTSGSSTQYF. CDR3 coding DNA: TGTGCCAGCAGCGCCGGGACTAGCGGGAGTAGTACGCAGTATTTT.

CDR3 DNA sequence: TGCAGCGGAGTCCGAGAGACCCAGTACTTC. Its translation: CSGVRETQYF. The chain employs TRBV20-1 and TRBJ2-5; D remains ambiguous. This CDR3 spans 10 amino acids. Germline V gene data show CDR1 as DFQATT and CDR2 as SNEGSKA (reference sequence).

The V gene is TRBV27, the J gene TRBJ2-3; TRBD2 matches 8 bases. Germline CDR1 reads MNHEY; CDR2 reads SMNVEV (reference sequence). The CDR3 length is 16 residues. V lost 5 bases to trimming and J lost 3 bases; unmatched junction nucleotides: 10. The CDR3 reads CASSALTSGGTDTQYF. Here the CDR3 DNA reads TGTGCCAGCAGTGCCCTCACTAGCGGTGGAACAGATACGCAGTATTTT.

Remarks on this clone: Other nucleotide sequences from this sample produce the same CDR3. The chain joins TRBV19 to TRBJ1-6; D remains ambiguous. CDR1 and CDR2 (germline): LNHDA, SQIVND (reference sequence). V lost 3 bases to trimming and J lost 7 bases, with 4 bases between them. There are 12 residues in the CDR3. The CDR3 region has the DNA TGTGCCAGTAGTATTGGGAATTCACCCCTCCACTTT. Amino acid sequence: CASSIGNSPLHF.

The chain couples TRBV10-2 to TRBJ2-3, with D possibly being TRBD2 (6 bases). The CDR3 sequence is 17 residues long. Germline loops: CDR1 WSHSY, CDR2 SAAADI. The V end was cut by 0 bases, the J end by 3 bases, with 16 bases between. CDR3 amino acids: CASSESPGREETDTQYF. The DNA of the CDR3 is TGCGCCAGCAGTGAGTCCCCCGGCAGGGAGGAGACAGATACGCAGTATTTT.

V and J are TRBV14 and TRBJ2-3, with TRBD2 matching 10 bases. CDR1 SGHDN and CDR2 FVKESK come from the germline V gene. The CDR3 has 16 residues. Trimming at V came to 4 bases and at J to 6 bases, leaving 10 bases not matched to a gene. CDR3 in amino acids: CASSPFSSGSLDTQYF. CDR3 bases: TGTGCCAGCAGCCCCTTTTCTAGCGGGAGCCTTGATACGCAGTATTTT.

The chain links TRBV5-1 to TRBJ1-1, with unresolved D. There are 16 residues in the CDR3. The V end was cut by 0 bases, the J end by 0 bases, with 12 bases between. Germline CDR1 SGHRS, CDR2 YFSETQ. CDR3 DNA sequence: TGCGCCAGCAGCTTGGGCCCCAGCGAGATGAACACTGAAGCTTTCTTT. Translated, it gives CASSLGPSEMNTEAFF.

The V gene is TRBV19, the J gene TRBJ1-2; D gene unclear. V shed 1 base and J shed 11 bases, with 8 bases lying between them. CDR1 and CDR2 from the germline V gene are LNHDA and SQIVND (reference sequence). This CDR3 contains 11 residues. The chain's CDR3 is CASSIGGEYTF. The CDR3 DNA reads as TGTGCCAGTAGTATAGGAGGCGAATACACCTTC.

The CDR3 bases are TGTGCCAGCAGTTTACGGGGACAGGACTACGAGCAGTACTTC. Amino acids: CASSLRGQDYEQYF. The rearrangement links TRBV27 to TRBJ2-7; 8 bases agree with TRBD1. V shed 2 bases, J shed 3 bases, and the junction held 3 bases outside the gene matches. The CDR3 sequence is 14 residues long. CDR1 is MNHEY, CDR2 SMNVEV, per germline (reference sequence).

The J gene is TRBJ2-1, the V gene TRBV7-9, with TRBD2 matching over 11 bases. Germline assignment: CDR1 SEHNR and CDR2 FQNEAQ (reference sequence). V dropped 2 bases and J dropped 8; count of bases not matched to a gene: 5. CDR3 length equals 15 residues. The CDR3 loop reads CASSLILAGVDEQFF. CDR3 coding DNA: TGTGCCAGCAGCTTAATACTAGCGGGAGTTGATGAGCAGTTCTTC. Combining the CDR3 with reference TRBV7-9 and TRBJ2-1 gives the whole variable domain DTGVSQNPRHKITKRGQNVTFRCDPISEHNRLYWYRQTLGQGPEFLTYFQNEAQLEKSRLLSDRFSAERPKGSFSTLEIQRTEQGDSAMYLCASSLILAGVDEQFFGPGTRLTVL.

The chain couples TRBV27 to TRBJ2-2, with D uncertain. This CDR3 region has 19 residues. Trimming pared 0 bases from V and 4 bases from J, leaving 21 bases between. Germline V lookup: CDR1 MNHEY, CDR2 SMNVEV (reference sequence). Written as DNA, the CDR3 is TGTGCCAGCAGTTTATCCTTATCAATTCGCGAATCGCTCACCGGGGAGCTGTTTTTT. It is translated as CASSLSLSIRESLTGELFF.

The DNA for the CDR3 is TGTGCCAGCAGCTTAGTGGACTTTTCCTACGAGCAGTACTTC. Residues: CASSLVDFSYEQYF. The chain combines TRBV7-2 with TRBJ2-7; D might be TRBD2 (5 bases). Trimming took off 1 base at V and 1 base at J, with 8 bases between the two ends. CDR3 size: 14 residues. Germline V CDR1 and CDR2: SGHTA, FQGNSA.

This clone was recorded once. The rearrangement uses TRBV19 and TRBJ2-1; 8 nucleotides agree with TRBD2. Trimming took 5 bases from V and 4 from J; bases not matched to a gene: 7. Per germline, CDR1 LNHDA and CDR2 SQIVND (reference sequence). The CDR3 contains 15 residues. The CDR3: CASSQLADGYNEQFF. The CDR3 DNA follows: TGTGCCAGTAGTCAACTAGCGGATGGATACAATGAGCAGTTCTTC.

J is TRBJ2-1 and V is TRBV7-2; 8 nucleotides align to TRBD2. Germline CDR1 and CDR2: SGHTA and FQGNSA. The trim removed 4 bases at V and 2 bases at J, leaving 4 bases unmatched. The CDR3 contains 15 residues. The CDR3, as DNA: TGTGCCAGCAGCTCTTTACTAGCGGCCTACAATGAGCAGTTCTTC. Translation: CASSSLLAAYNEQFF. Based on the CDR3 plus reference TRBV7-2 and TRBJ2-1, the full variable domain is GAGVSQSPSNKVTEKGKDVELRCDPISGHTALYWYRQSLGQGLEFLIYFQGNSAPDKSGLPSDRFSAERTGGSVSTLTIQRTQQEDSAVYLCASSSLLAAYNEQFFGPGTRLTVL.

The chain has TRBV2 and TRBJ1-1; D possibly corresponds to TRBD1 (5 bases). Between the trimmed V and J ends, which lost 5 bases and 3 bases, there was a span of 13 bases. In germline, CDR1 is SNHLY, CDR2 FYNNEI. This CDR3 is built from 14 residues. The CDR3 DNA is TGTGCCAGCAGTATCCGGGACCGCTACACTGAAGCTTTCTTT. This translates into CASSIRDRYTEAFF.

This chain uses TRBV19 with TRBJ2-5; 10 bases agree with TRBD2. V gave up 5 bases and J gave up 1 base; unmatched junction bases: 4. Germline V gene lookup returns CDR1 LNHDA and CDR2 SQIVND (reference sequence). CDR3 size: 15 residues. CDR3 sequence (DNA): TGTGCCAGTAGTGCCGGGACTAGCGCCCAAGAGACCCAGTACTTC. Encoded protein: CASSAGTSAQETQYF.

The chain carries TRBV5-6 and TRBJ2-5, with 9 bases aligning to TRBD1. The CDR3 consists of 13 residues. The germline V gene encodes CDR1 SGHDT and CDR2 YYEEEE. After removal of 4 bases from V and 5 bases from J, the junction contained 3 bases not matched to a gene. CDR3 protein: CASSVTGGETQYF. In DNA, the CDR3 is TGTGCCAGCAGCGTGACAGGGGGGGAGACCCAGTACTTC.

The CDR3 bases are TGTGCCAGCAGCCGCGCCGGGGGCCAACCATCGTACGAGCAGTACTTC. Translating it yields CASSRAGGQPSYEQYF. This chain links TRBV7-9 with TRBJ2-7; D assignment may be TRBD1 or TRBD2 (6 bases each). Between the trimmed V and J ends, which lost 5 bases and 4 bases, there was a span of 21 bases. Germline V gives CDR1 SEHNR, CDR2 FQNEAQ (reference sequence). The CDR3 has 16 amino acids.

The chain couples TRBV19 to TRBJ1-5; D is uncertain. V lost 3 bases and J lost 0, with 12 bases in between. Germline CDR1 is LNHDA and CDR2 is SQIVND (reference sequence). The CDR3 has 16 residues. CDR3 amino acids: CASSILPGDSNQPQHF. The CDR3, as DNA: TGTGCCAGTAGTATTCTTCCCGGCGATAGCAATCAGCCCCAGCATTTT.

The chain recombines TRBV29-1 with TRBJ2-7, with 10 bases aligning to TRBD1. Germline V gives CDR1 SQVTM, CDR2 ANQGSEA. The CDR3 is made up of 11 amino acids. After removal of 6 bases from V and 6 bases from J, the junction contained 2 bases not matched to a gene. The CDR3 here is CSVGTGVEQYF. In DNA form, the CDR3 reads TGCAGCGTGGGGACAGGGGTCGAGCAGTACTTC.

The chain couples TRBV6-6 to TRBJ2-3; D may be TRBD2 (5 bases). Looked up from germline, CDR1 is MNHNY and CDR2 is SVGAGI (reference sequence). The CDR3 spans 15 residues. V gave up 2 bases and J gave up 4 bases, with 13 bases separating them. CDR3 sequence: CASSYLGVGADTQYF. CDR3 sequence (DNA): TGTGCCAGCAGTTACCTCGGGGTCGGGGCAGATACGCAGTATTTT.

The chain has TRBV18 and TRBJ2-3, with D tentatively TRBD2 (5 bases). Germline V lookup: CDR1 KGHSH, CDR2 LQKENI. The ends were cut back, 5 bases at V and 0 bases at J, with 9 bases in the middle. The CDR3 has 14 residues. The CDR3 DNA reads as TGTGCCAGCTCAAGGCTAGCTAGCACAGATACGCAGTATTTT. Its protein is CASSRLASTDTQYF.

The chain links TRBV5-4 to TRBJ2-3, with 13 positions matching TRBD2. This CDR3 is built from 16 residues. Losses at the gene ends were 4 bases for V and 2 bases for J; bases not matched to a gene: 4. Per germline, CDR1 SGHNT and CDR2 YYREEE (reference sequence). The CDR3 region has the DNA TGTGCCAGCAGCATTGGACTAGCGGGAGACACAGATACGCAGTATTTT. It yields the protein CASSIGLAGDTDTQYF.

CDR3 DNA: TGTGCCAGCAACTCGATTGAGGGATCGCAGTACTTC. Translation: CASNSIEGSQYF. The V gene is TRBV11-2, the J gene TRBJ2-7; perhaps TRBD2 as D (5 bases). The CDR3 is made up of 12 amino acids. Germline CDR1 is SGHAT and CDR2 is FQNNGV. The V end was cut by 7 bases, the J end by 9 bases, with 16 bases between.

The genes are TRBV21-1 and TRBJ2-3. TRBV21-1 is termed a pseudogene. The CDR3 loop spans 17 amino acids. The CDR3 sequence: CASSKGQKRWKTDTQYF. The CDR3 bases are TGTGCCAGCAGCAAAGGCCAAAAACGTTGGAAGACCGATACGCAGTATTTT.

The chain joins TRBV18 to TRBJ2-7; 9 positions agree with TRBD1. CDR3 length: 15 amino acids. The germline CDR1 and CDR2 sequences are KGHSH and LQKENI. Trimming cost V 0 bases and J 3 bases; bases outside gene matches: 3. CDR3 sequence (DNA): TGTGCCAGCTCACCACCGACAGGGGGTTTCTACGAGCAGTACTTC. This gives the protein CASSPPTGGFYEQYF.

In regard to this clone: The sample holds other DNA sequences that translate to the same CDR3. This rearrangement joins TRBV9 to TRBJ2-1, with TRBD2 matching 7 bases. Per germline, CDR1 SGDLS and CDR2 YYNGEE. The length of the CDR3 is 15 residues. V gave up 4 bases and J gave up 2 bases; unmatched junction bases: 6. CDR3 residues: CASSPISGPYNEQFF. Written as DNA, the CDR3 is TGTGCCAGCAGCCCCATTAGCGGGCCCTACAATGAGCAGTTCTTC.

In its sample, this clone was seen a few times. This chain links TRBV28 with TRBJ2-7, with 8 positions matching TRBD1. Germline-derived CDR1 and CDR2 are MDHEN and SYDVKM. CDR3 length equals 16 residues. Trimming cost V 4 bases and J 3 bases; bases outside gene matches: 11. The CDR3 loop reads CASSSPGQDYFYEQYF. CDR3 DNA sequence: TGTGCCAGCAGTTCCCCGGGACAGGACTACTTCTACGAGCAGTACTTC.

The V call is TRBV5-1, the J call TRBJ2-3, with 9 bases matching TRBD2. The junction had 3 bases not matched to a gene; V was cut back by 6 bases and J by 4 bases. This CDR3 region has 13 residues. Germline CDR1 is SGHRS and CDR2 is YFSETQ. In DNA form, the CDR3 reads TGCGCCAGCAATAGCGGGAGTCCAGATACGCAGTATTTT. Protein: CASNSGSPDTQYF.